The T cell receptor (beta chain) described here comes from a study of blood T cell repertoires in COVID-19. V lost 6 bases and J lost 1, with 6 bases in between. Germline CDR1 is KGHSH and CDR2 is LQKENI. The CDR3 is made up of 12 amino acids. This clone was observed a single time. Authors' processing steps: Amplification of reference gene primers provided the estimated nucleated cell counts. Only in-frame clones appear in the TCRdb table, and some are missing; sequencing was by immunoSEQ multiplex PCR. The V and J calls and clone size were taken over from that table, and D and trimming were inferred from the DNA. The sample lists about 200,000 clones; about 78% were seen once.

This sequence originates from an older woman with acute or convalescent COVID-19. The chain joins TRBV18 to TRBJ1-1, with D possibly matching TRBD1 (6 bases). The source material was peripheral blood. DNA of the CDR3: TGTGCCAGCTCGGACAGGAACACTGAAGCTTTCTTT. This sequence encodes CASSDRNTEAFF.